This T cell receptor (beta chain) was obtained from a study of blood T cell repertoires in COVID-19. In the study overall: Whether acute or convalescent, the COVID-19 samples came from the United States, Italy and Spain.

V was clipped by 5 bases and J by 3 bases, with 10 bases between them. This CDR3 spans 12 amino acids. Germline loops: CDR1 SQVTM, CDR2 ANQGSEA. Original analysis: Reference gene primer amplification gave estimated nucleated cell counts. Sequenced by immunoSEQ multiplex PCR; TCRdb stores in-frame clones only, minus some. V, J and clone size derive from that table, while D and trimming were established from the DNA sequence. The repertoire holds about 200,000 clones, with approximately 84% as singletons. The chain links TRBV29-1 to TRBJ1-1; no clear D. The TCR comes from a woman aged 50 to 60 with active or convalescent COVID-19. The specimen was peripheral blood. CDR3 in amino acids: CSVSHQDTEAFF. In nucleotides, the CDR3 is TGCAGCGTTTCGCATCAGGACACTGAAGCTTTCTTT.